This T cell receptor beta chain was obtained from a study of blood T cell repertoires in COVID-19. CDR1 LNHDA and CDR2 SQIVND come from the germline V gene (reference sequence). Losses at the gene ends were 6 bases for V and 0 bases for J; bases not matched to a gene: 14. The CDR3 totals 18 residues. Profiling relied on immunoSEQ multiplex PCR, and the TCRdb table lists in-frame clones only, not all of them. The table includes some 150,000 clones, more than 75% detected once. Sequencing was carried out using peripheral blood. The rearrangement links TRBV19 to TRBJ1-3, with 7 bases identical to TRBD1. The sequence came from a man between 65 and 85 years old with acute or convalescent COVID-19. CDR3 sequence reads: CASSPFAGTANSGNTIYF. DNA for the CDR3: TGTGCCAGTAGCCCCTTCGCCGGGACAGCCAACTCTGGAAACACCATATATTTT. Full variable domain (remainder filled in from reference TRBV19 and TRBJ1-3): DGGITQSPKYLFRKEGQNVTLSCEQNLNHDAMYWYRQDPGQGLRLIYYSQIVNDFQKGDIAEGYSVSREKKESFPLTVTSAQKNPTAFYLCASSPFAGTANSGNTIYFGEGSWLTVV.